These 20 T cell receptor beta chains originate from one sample sequenced in a study of cytomegalovirus exposure and HLA in healthy donors. This table comes from immunoSEQ multiplex PCR, and its TCRdb copy is limited to in-frame clones, with some not included. Seen here are some 140,000 clones, approximately 80% observed once, and the top ten hold 25% to 30%. Sequenced sample: PBMCs. All receptors come from a man aged 30-40 years in good health and CMV-seropositive.

The table lists this clone with a count of one. The rearrangement links TRBV18 to TRBJ1-3, with D perhaps matching TRBD1 (5 bases). The CDR3 has 16 residues. Germline CDR1 is KGHSH and CDR2 is LQKENI. Trimming left V 2 bases short and J 4 bases short, with 15 bases between. This CDR3 reads CASSPSGRASGNTIYF. As DNA, the CDR3 is TGTGCCAGCTCACCATCCGGCAGGGCCAGCGGAAACACCATATATTTT.

The chain recombines TRBV18 with TRBJ2-7, with 7 bases matching TRBD1. V trimming: 3 bases; J trimming: 1 base; junction bases outside the gene matches: 3. Per germline, CDR1 KGHSH and CDR2 LQKENI. The CDR3 sequence is 14 residues long. CDR3 DNA sequence: TGTGCCAGCTCACCGGCAGGGGGTTCCTACGAGCAGTACTTC. It encodes CASSPAGGSYEQYF. Filled out from reference TRBV18 and TRBJ2-7, the complete variable domain reads NAGVMQNPRHLVRRRGQEARLRCSPMKGHSHVYWYRQLPEEGLKFMVYLQKENIIDESGMPKERFSAEFPKEGPSILRIQQVVRGDSAAYFCASSPAGGSYEQYFGPGTRLTVT.

The chain employs TRBV10-3 and TRBJ2-1; 13 bases are a match to TRBD2. The CDR3 contains 14 residues. Germline loops: CDR1 ENHRY, CDR2 SYGVKD. J gave up 10 bases and V 7 bases, and 7 bases lay outside the gene matches. CDR3: CAINRGLAGDEQFF. CDR3 sequence (DNA): TGTGCCATCAACCGAGGACTAGCGGGAGACGAGCAGTTCTTC.

The chain couples TRBV9 to TRBJ2-3; D unclear. V lost 5 bases and J lost 0, with 10 bases in between. The length of the CDR3 is 14 residues. The germline gives CDR1 SGDLS, CDR2 YYNGEE. As DNA, the CDR3 is TGTGCCAGCAGTTTTCGCTATAGCACAGATACGCAGTATTTT. Translation gives CASSFRYSTDTQYF.

This chain links TRBV7-2 with TRBJ1-2; 11 nucleotides line up with TRBD1. This CDR3 has 15 amino acids. The V gene end was trimmed by 4 bases and the J gene end by 4 bases; junction bases not matched to a gene: 5. Germline assignment: CDR1 SGHTA and CDR2 FQGNSA. Here the CDR3 reads CASSSGTGGAYGYTF. The CDR3 DNA is TGTGCCAGCAGCTCCGGGACAGGGGGGGCCTATGGCTACACCTTC.

The CDR3 nucleotides are TGCGCCAGCAGCGAGAAACAGGGGGACTATGGCTACACCTTC. It specifies CASSEKQGDYGYTF. The chain couples TRBV4-3 to TRBJ1-2, with TRBD1 matching 8 bases. Germline loops: CDR1 LGHNA, CDR2 YSLEER. This CDR3 is built from 14 residues. V trimming: 5 bases; J trimming: 3 bases; junction bases outside the gene matches: 5.

The chain recombines TRBV7-9 with TRBJ2-1; weak D call: TRBD1 (5 bases). From germline, CDR1 is SEHNR and CDR2 FQNEAQ (reference sequence). The germline V and J ends were trimmed by 5 bases and 2 bases, with 13 bases remaining between them. This CDR3 is 15 amino acids long. The CDR3 here is CASSPPGPTYNEQFF. The CDR3 DNA reads TGTGCCAGCAGCCCGCCAGGGCCGACCTACAATGAGCAGTTCTTC.

V usage is TRBV9 and J usage is TRBJ1-1; 7 bases are a match to TRBD1. V was clipped by 2 bases and J by 3 bases; unmatched bases: 13. The CDR3 consists of 17 residues. Germline V gives CDR1 SGDLS, CDR2 YYNGEE. The CDR3 DNA reads TGTGCCAGCAGCGTTCGGCAGGGGGATCCGGGGGACACTGAAGCTTTCTTT. Translation gives CASSVRQGDPGDTEAFF.

This chain links TRBV5-8 with TRBJ1-5; 8 nucleotides align to TRBD1. Germline trimming cut 2 bases from V and 1 base from J; bases unmatched to any gene: 11. The CDR3 runs 18 residues. Germline loops: CDR1 SGHTS, CDR2 YDEGEE. The CDR3 spells CASSLSDREGLSNQPQHF. CDR3 nucleotide sequence: TGTGCCAGCAGCTTATCGGACAGGGAAGGGTTGAGCAATCAGCCCCAGCATTTT.

Worth noting for this clone: The sample holds other DNA sequences that translate to the same CDR3. The V call is TRBV5-1, the J call TRBJ2-7; D call uncertain. This CDR3 contains 14 residues. V dropped 0 bases and J dropped 1 base, with 8 bases sitting between them. Germline V gives CDR1 SGHRS, CDR2 YFSETQ. CDR3 sequence reads: CASSLAGVSYEQYF. The CDR3 DNA reads as TGCGCCAGCAGCTTGGCGGGTGTGTCCTACGAGCAGTACTTC.

This chain joins TRBV6-5 and TRBJ2-3; no clear D gene. CDR3 length equals 13 residues. V gave up 5 bases and J gave up 5 bases, with 11 bases separating them. Germline values: CDR1 MNHEY, CDR2 SVGAGI. The CDR3 DNA is TGTGCCAGCAGTGACACAAATAGAGATACGCAGTATTTT. Amino acid sequence: CASSDTNRDTQYF.

V gene TRBV5-1 combines with J gene TRBJ2-5; 15 positions agree with TRBD2. V gave up 5 bases and J gave up 2 bases; unmatched junction bases: 7. The CDR3 covers 17 residues. The germline V gene encodes CDR1 SGHRS and CDR2 YFSETQ. CDR3 coding DNA: TGCGCCAGCAGGGGGACTAGCGGGGGGACACCTCAAGAGACCCAGTACTTC. Translation gives CASRGTSGGTPQETQYF.

The V and J genes are TRBV28 and TRBJ2-7; 8 nucleotides agree with TRBD2. Looked up from germline, CDR1 is MDHEN and CDR2 is SYDVKM. Losses at the gene ends were 4 bases for V and 2 bases for J; bases not matched to a gene: 7. The CDR3 has 15 residues. The CDR3, as DNA: TGTGCCAGCAGTTCGGGCGGGGGGCGCACCTACGAGCAGTACTTC. Protein product: CASSSGGGRTYEQYF.

This clone occurred a few times. This chain joins TRBV2 and TRBJ2-3; D is ambiguous. CDR1 and CDR2 from the germline V gene are SNHLY and FYNNEI. Deletions cut 6 bases from V and 4 bases from J, with 14 bases between. The CDR3 has 14 amino acids. CDR3 sequence: CASRASRGADTQYF. The CDR3, as DNA: TGTGCCAGCAGAGCGTCCCGAGGCGCAGATACGCAGTATTTT.

The V gene is TRBV27, the J gene TRBJ2-7; D uncertain. Germline CDR1 and CDR2: MNHEY and SMNVEV (reference sequence). The V end lost 1 base, the J end lost 2 bases, and 24 bases lay between the germline ends. The CDR3 contains 19 residues. CDR3: CASSLWARRPPDAPYEQYF. The DNA of the CDR3 is TGTGCCAGCAGTTTATGGGCCCGCCGTCCGCCGGATGCCCCCTACGAGCAGTACTTC.

The CDR3: CSVVNRDRAYNEQFF. The CDR3 DNA reads as TGCAGCGTTGTAAACCGGGACAGGGCCTACAATGAGCAGTTCTTC. This chain joins TRBV29-1 and TRBJ2-1; TRBD1 matches 9 bases. The germline gives CDR1 SQVTM, CDR2 ANQGSEA. Trimming took 4 bases from V and 2 from J; bases not matched to a gene: 6. The CDR3 sequence is 15 residues long.

CDR3 protein: CASSGTSGAWYNEQFF. The CDR3 DNA follows: TGTGCCAGCAGCGGGACTAGCGGGGCTTGGTACAATGAGCAGTTCTTC. The V and J genes are TRBV5-8 and TRBJ2-1, with 13 bases aligning to TRBD2. The CDR3 loop spans 16 amino acids. Germline V lookup: CDR1 SGHTS, CDR2 YDEGEE. V lost 4 bases and J lost 4; bases outside the gene matches: 5.

The chain couples TRBV19 to TRBJ1-6; possibly TRBD1 for D (6 bases). The CDR3 is 18 residues long. Germline loops: CDR1 LNHDA, CDR2 SQIVND (reference sequence). Trimming removed 7 bases at V and 0 bases at J, with 19 bases between. CDR3 loop: CASTDRSLESSYNSPLHF. CDR3 DNA sequence: TGTGCCAGTACCGACAGGTCTTTAGAAAGCTCCTATAATTCACCCCTCCACTTT.

In DNA form, the CDR3 reads TGCGCCAGCAGCTTGGAATCAGGGGCTAACACTGAAGCTTTCTTT. Translating gives CASSLESGANTEAFF. This rearrangement joins TRBV5-1 to TRBJ1-1; D may be TRBD1 (6 bases). The germline gives CDR1 SGHRS, CDR2 YFSETQ. The CDR3 extends over 15 amino acids. Trimming shortened V by 0 bases and J by 2 bases, and 11 bases separated the two germline ends.

The CDR3: CASSPKGGGSDTQYF. The DNA for the CDR3 is TGTGCCAGCAGCCCGAAGGGGGGGGGCTCTGATACGCAGTATTTT. The V and J genes are TRBV7-2 and TRBJ2-3; D perhaps matches TRBD2 (7 bases). Trimming removed 5 bases from V and 6 bases from J, with 18 bases in between. Germline lookup yields CDR1 SGHTA and CDR2 FQGNSA. The CDR3 covers 15 residues.